These 18 T cell receptor beta chains were all obtained from the same sample, sequenced in a study of blood T cell repertoires in COVID-19. The data were produced by immunoSEQ multiplex PCR, yet TCRdb's version contains in-frame clones alone and is incomplete. The table includes fewer than 300,000 clones, roughly 77% detected once. Sequences were obtained from peripheral blood. Receptors originate from a woman older than 75 with acute or convalescent COVID-19.

The chain joins TRBV19 to TRBJ1-1; 11 bases fit TRBD1. The CDR3 length is 17 residues. V was pared by 3 bases and J by 2 bases, with 8 bases of the junction left unmatched. Germline V CDR1 and CDR2: LNHDA, SQIVND (reference sequence). The CDR3 is CASSMLGQGARNTEAFF. The CDR3 DNA reads as TGTGCCAGTAGTATGCTTGGACAGGGGGCAAGAAACACTGAAGCTTTCTTT.

The rearrangement uses TRBV6-5 and TRBJ2-1, with TRBD2 matching 8 bases. The V segment lost 4 bases and the J segment 3 bases; nucleotides outside the gene matches: 8. The CDR3 runs 16 residues. CDR1 and CDR2 (germline): MNHEY, SVGAGI. CDR3 sequence: CASSSSSGGRYNEQFF. The CDR3 nucleotides read TGTGCCAGCAGTTCCTCAAGCGGGGGCCGCTACAATGAGCAGTTCTTC.

This chain uses TRBV4-1 with TRBJ1-1; possible D gene TRBD1, 6 bases. CDR3 length: 14 residues. The germline CDR1 and CDR2 sequences are MGHRA and YSYEKL. V dropped 2 bases and J dropped 2 bases, with 9 bases sitting between them. CDR3 bases: TGCGCCAGCAGCCAACGGACAGACAACACTGAAGCTTTCTTT. It is translated as CASSQRTDNTEAFF.

The J gene is TRBJ1-1, the V gene TRBV6-5, with D perhaps matching TRBD1 (5 bases). The V gene lost 1 base and the J gene lost 1 base, with 13 bases spanning the gap. The CDR3 has 16 amino acids. Germline loops: CDR1 MNHEY, CDR2 SVGAGI. As DNA, the CDR3 is TGTGCCAGCAGTTACTATCGCCCCAGGGCGAACACTGAAGCTTTCTTT. As protein: CASSYYRPRANTEAFF.

The V gene is TRBV27, the J gene TRBJ1-5; 9 nucleotides align to TRBD1. V was clipped by 5 bases and J by 6 bases; unmatched bases: 11. The CDR3 runs 16 residues. CDR1 is MNHEY, CDR2 SMNVEV, per germline (reference sequence). The CDR3 sequence is CASSATPGTGSQPQHF. The CDR3 region has the DNA TGTGCCAGCAGTGCTACCCCCGGGACAGGGAGTCAGCCCCAGCATTTT.

The chain uses TRBV7-3 and TRBJ2-2; D uncertain. The germline V and J ends were trimmed by 0 bases and 0 bases, with 8 bases remaining between them. The CDR3 is made up of 16 amino acids. Germline V gives CDR1 SGHTA, CDR2 FQGTGA. The CDR3 nucleotides are TGTGCCAGCAGCTTAACGGGCCCAGCGAACACCGGGGAGCTGTTTTTT. As protein: CASSLTGPANTGELFF.

This clone has ten or more counts. The chain is built from TRBV5-3 and TRBJ2-7; the D is unclear. TRBV5-3 is an open reading frame whose function is uncertain. The CDR3 loop spans 11 amino acids. V dropped 4 bases and J dropped 4 bases, with 6 bases sitting between them. This CDR3 is CARSQEYEQYF. DNA for the CDR3: TGTGCCAGAAGCCAAGAGTACGAGCAGTACTTC.

This clone was found a few times. V usage is TRBV7-2 and J usage is TRBJ1-5; no firm D call. The germline V and J ends were trimmed by 1 base and 3 bases, with 7 bases remaining between them. The CDR3 loop spans 14 amino acids. CDR1 and CDR2 from the germline V gene are SGHTA and FQGNSA. CDR3 region: CASSLVATNQPQHF. The CDR3 nucleotides are TGTGCCAGCAGCTTAGTGGCAACCAATCAGCCCCAGCATTTT.

The V and J genes are TRBV4-3 and TRBJ1-1, with D perhaps TRBD1 (5 bases). The length of the CDR3 is 15 residues. The germline V gene encodes CDR1 LGHNA and CDR2 YSLEER. Trimming removed 0 bases at V and 0 bases at J, with 8 bases between. The CDR3 is CASSQEPRVNTEAFF. DNA for the CDR3: TGCGCCAGCAGCCAAGAACCCAGGGTGAACACTGAAGCTTTCTTT.

The chain links TRBV10-3 to TRBJ1-1; 7 bases agree with TRBD1. V was pared by 6 bases and J by 1 base, with 11 bases of the junction left unmatched. Per the germline V gene, CDR1 is ENHRY and CDR2 is SYGVKD. This CDR3 has 16 amino acids. CDR3 sequence reads: CAISRDRIPSNTEAFF. The CDR3 coding sequence is TGTGCCATCAGCAGGGACAGAATACCCTCGAACACTGAAGCTTTCTTT.

V usage is TRBV29-1 and J usage is TRBJ2-7, with a possible D match to TRBD2 (7 bases). This CDR3 is built from 14 residues. Between the trimmed V and J ends, which lost 2 bases and 5 bases, there was a span of 16 bases. Germline CDR1 SQVTM, CDR2 ANQGSEA. The CDR3 loop is CSVEREGVKNEQYF. CDR3 nucleotides: TGCAGCGTTGAAAGGGAGGGGGTTAAGAACGAGCAGTACTTC.

In DNA, the CDR3 is TGTGCCATCAGTGAGCGACAGGGTCCTATCAACACTGAAGCTTTCTTT. It codes for CAISERQGPINTEAFF. The chain couples TRBV10-3 to TRBJ1-1; 7 bases match TRBD1. Trimming removed 2 bases from V and 2 bases from J; junction bases left unmatched: 8. Germline-derived CDR1 and CDR2 are ENHRY and SYGVKD. This CDR3 comprises 16 residues.

The chain combines TRBV2 with TRBJ2-2, with D hard to call. This CDR3 is built from 16 residues. V was cut by 3 bases and J by 2 bases, with 13 bases left in between. Germline V lookup: CDR1 SNHLY, CDR2 FYNNEI. CDR3 DNA: TGTGCCAGCAGTGATAGTCGATACAGTAACACCGGGGAGCTGTTTTTT. Translation gives CASSDSRYSNTGELFF.

The gene calls are TRBV13 and TRBJ2-5, with a weak D call TRBD1 (6 bases). Deletions cut 3 bases from V and 9 bases from J, with 8 bases between. CDR1 and CDR2 (germline): PRHDT, FYEKMQ (reference sequence). This CDR3 has 11 residues. CDR3 amino acids: CASSLGAAQYF. Here the CDR3 DNA reads TGTGCCAGCAGCTTGGGGGCGGCCCAGTACTTC.

The V and J genes are TRBV5-1 and TRBJ2-7; 9 positions agree with TRBD2. This CDR3 is built from 16 residues. Germline V gene sequence: CDR1 SGHRS, CDR2 YFSETQ. V was pared by 1 base and J by 0 bases, with 5 bases of the junction left unmatched. CDR3 nucleotide sequence: TGCGCCAGCAGCTTGTTTGGCGGGGGGGTCTCCTACGAGCAGTACTTC. It codes for CASSLFGGGVSYEQYF.

V gene TRBV11-2 combines with J gene TRBJ1-1, with 7 bases fitting TRBD1. Germline assignment: CDR1 SGHAT and CDR2 FQNNGV. The junction had 16 bases not matched to a gene; V was cut back by 8 bases and J by 1 base. This CDR3 has 17 amino acids. CDR3 in DNA: TGTGCCAGCGCGGTCCACAGGGGAAGTTTCGGGAACACTGAAGCTTTCTTT. It codes for CASAVHRGSFGNTEAFF.

J is TRBJ1-2 and V is TRBV6-5, with a weak D call TRBD1 (5 bases). This CDR3 region has 15 residues. The germline V gene encodes CDR1 MNHEY and CDR2 SVGAGI. V shed 0 bases and J shed 8 bases, with 16 bases lying between them. The chain's CDR3 is CASSYSGGDYRGYTF. The CDR3 DNA is TGTGCCAGCAGTTACTCCGGAGGGGACTATCGAGGCTACACCTTC.

Worth noting for this clone: The sample carries other DNA sequences with the same CDR3. V is TRBV5-1 and J is TRBJ2-2; possible D gene TRBD1, 6 bases. Trimming stripped 4 bases from V and 2 bases from J, with 15 bases between. From germline, CDR1 is SGHRS and CDR2 YFSETQ. This CDR3 comprises 16 residues. The CDR3 region has the DNA TGCGCCAGCAGCCCGGGTGGGGGCCTTAACACCGGGGAGCTGTTTTTT. It translates to CASSPGGGLNTGELFF.